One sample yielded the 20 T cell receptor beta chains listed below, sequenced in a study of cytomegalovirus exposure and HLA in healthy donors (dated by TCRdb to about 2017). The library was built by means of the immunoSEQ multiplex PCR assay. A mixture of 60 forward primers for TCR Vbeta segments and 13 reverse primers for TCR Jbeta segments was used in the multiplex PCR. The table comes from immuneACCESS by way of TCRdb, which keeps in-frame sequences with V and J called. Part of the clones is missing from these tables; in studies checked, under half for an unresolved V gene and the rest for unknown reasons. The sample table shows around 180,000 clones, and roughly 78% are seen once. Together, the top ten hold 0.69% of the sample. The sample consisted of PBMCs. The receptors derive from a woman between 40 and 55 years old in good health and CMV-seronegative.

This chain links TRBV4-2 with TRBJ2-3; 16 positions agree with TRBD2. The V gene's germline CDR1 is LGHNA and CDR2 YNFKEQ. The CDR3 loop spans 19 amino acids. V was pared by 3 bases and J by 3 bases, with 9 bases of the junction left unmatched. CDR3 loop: CASSQAGTSGRAGTDTQYF. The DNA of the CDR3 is TGTGCCAGCAGCCAGGCCGGGACTAGCGGGAGGGCCGGTACAGATACGCAGTATTTT.

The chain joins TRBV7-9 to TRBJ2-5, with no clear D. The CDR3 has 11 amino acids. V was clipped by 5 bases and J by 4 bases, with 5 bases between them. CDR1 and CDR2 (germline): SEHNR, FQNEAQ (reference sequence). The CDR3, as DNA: TGTGCCAGCAGCCCTACAGAGACCCAGTACTTC. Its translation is CASSPTETQYF.

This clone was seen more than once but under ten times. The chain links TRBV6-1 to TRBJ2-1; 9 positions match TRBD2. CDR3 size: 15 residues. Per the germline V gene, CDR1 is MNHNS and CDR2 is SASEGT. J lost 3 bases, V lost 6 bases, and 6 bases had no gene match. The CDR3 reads CASRRGTSSYNEQFF. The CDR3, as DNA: TGTGCCAGCAGACGGGGGACTAGCAGCTACAATGAGCAGTTCTTC.

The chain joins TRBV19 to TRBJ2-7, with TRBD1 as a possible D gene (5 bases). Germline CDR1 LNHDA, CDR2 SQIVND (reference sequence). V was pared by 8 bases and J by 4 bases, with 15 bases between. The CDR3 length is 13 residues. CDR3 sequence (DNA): TGTGCCAGTGGGTCAGGGAATTCTTACGAGCAGTACTTC. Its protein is CASGSGNSYEQYF. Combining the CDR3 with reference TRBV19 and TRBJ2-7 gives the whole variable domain DGGITQSPKYLFRKEGQNVTLSCEQNLNHDAMYWYRQDPGQGLRLIYYSQIVNDFQKGDIAEGYSVSREKKESFPLTVTSAQKNPTAFYLCASGSGNSYEQYFGPGTRLTVT.

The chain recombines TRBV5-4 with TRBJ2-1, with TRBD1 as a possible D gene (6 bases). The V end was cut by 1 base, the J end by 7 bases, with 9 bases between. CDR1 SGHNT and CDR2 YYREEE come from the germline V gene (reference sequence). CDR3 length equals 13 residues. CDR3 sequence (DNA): TGTGCCAGCAGCTTGTTACAGGGTAATGAGCAGTTCTTC. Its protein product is CASSLLQGNEQFF.

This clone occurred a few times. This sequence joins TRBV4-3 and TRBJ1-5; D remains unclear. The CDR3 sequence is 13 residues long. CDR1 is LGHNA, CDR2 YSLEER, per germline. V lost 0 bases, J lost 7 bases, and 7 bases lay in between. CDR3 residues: CASSQEREQPQHF. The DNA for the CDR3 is TGCGCCAGCAGCCAAGAAAGGGAGCAGCCCCAGCATTTT.

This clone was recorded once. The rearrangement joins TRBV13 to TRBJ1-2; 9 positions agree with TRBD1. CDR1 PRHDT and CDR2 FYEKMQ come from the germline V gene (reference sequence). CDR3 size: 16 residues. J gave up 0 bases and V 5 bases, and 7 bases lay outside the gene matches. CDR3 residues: CASSNPRDRANYGYTF. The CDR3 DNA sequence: TGTGCCAGCAGCAACCCCCGGGACAGGGCTAACTATGGCTACACCTTC.

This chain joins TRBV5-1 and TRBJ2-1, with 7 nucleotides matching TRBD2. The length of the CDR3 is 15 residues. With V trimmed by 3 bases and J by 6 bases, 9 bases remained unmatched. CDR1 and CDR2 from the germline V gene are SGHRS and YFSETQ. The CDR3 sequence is CASSSGLVTGNEQFF. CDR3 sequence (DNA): TGCGCCAGCAGCTCCGGACTAGTTACGGGCAATGAGCAGTTCTTC.

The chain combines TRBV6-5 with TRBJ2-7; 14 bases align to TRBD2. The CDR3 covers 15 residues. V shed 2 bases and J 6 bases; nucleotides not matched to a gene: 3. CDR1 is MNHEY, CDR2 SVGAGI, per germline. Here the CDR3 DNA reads TGTGCCAGCAGTTACCCCGGGACTAGCGGGAGCGAGCAGTACTTC. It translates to CASSYPGTSGSEQYF.

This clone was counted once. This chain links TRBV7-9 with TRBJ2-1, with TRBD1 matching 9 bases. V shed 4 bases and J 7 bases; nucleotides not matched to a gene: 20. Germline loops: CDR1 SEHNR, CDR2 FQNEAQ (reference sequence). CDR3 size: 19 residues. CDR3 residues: CASSSGGQGLIVGRNEQFF. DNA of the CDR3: TGTGCCAGCAGCTCCGGGGGACAGGGACTGATTGTGGGAAGGAATGAGCAGTTCTTC.

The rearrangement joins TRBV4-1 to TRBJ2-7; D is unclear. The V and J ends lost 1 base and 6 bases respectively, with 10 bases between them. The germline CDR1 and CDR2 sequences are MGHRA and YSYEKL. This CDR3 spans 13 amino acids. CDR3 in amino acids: CASSQVLEGEQYF. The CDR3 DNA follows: TGCGCCAGCAGCCAAGTTCTAGAAGGCGAGCAGTACTTC.

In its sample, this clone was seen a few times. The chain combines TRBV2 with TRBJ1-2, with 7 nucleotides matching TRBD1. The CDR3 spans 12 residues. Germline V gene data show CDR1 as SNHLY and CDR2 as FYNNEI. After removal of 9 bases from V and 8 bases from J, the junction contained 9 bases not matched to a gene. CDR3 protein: CASQPGGYGYTF. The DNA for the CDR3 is TGTGCCAGTCAACCAGGGGGATACGGCTACACCTTC. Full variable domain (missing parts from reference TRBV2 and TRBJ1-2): EPEVTQTPSHQVTQMGQEVILRCVPISNHLYFYWYRQILGQKVEFLVSFYNNEISEKSEIFDDQFSVERPDGSNFTLKIRSTKLEDSAMYFCASQPGGYGYTFGSGTRLTVV.

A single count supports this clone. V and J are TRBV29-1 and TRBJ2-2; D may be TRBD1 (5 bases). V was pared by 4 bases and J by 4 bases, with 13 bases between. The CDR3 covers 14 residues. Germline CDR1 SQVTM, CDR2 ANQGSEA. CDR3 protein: CSVGPLGVTGELFF. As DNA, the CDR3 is TGCAGCGTTGGGCCGTTAGGGGTCACCGGGGAGCTGTTTTTT.

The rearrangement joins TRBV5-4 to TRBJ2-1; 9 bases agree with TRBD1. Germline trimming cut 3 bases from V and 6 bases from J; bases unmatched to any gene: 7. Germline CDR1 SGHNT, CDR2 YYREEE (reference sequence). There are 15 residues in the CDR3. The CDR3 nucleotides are TGTGCCAGCAGCTCTACAACACAGGGGGCCAATGAGCAGTTCTTC. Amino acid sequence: CASSSTTQGANEQFF.

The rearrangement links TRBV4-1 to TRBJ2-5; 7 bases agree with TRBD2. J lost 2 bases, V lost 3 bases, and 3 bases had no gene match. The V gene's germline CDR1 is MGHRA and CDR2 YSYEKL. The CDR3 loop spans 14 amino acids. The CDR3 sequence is CASSHLAVQETQYF. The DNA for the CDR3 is TGCGCCAGCAGCCACCTAGCGGTACAAGAGACCCAGTACTTC.

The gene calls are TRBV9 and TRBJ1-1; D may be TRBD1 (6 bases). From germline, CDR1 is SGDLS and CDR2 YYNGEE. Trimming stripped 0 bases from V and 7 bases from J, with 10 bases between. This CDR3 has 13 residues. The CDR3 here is CASSVVWTDEAFF. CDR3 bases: TGTGCCAGCAGCGTAGTATGGACAGATGAAGCTTTCTTT.

The CDR3 protein is CASSVDRDTQYF. DNA for the CDR3: TGTGCCAGCAGCGTAGACAGAGATACGCAGTATTTT. The chain has TRBV9 and TRBJ2-3; D is uncertain. Looked up from germline, CDR1 is SGDLS and CDR2 is YYNGEE. Trimming stripped 0 bases from V and 5 bases from J, with 4 bases between. This CDR3 contains 12 residues.

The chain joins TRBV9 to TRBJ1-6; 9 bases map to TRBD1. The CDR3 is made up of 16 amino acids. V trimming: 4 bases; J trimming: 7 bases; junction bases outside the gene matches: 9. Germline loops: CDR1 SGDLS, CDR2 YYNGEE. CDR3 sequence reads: CASSFEPGTGNSPLHF. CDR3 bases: TGTGCCAGCAGCTTCGAACCCGGGACAGGGAATTCACCCCTCCACTTT.

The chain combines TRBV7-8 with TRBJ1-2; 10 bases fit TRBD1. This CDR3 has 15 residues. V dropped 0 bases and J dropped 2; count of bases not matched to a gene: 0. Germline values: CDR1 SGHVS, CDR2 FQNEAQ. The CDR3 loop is CASSLAGQGNYGYTF. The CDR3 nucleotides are TGTGCCAGCAGCTTAGCGGGACAGGGGAACTATGGCTACACCTTC.

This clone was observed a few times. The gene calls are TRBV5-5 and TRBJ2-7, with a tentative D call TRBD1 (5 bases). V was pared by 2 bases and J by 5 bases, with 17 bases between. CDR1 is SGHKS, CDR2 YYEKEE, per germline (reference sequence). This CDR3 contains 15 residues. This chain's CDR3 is CASSFVGPPRDEQYF. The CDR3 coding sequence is TGTGCCAGCAGCTTCGTGGGGCCACCCCGGGACGAGCAGTACTTC.